This entry concerns a single T cell receptor (beta chain). The data were taken from a study of control samples from healthy donors and cancer patients. Libraries were prepared by immunoSEQ multiplex PCR; TCRdb keeps only in-frame clonotypes and omits some of them. The sample includes about 170,000 clones, more than 85% of them seen just once. The sample comprised blood. This TCR came from a middle-aged woman in good health.

In DNA, the CDR3 is TGCGCCAGCACAACCAGGGTGAACAAGGGAAAAGGGGGGGCCGATGCGACCCAGTACTTC. Amino acids: CASTTRVNKGKGGADATQYF. J is TRBJ2-5 and V is TRBV4-1; D possibly corresponds to TRBD2 (7 bases). CDR1 is MGHRA and CDR2 is YSYEKL in the germline V gene. CDR3 length: 20 residues. Trimming left V 7 bases short and J 7 bases short, with 37 bases between.